This paragraph covers one TCR beta chain sequence. This clonotype appeared a few times. There is no known antigen for this receptor. No per-base quality is available; no much larger clone lies one base away. This specimen belongs to a study of vaccination and CD4 T cells after COVID-19 (dated by TCRdb to between 2022 and 2023). About the study as a whole: Convalescent patients had a positive SARS-CoV-2 result on nasal swab PCR, and of these patients, 8 or 9 had mild disease and one had severe disease. Each participant got two doses of either the Pfizer-BioNTech BNT162b2 vaccine (n=8) or the Moderna mRNA-1273 vaccine (n=2). Post-COVID blood samples were collected from convalescent patients a median of roughly 100 days after diagnosis, with a range of roughly 30 to 161 days. Overlapping spike peptide pools from SARS-CoV-2 and from the common cold coronaviruses HCoV-NL63, HCoV-OC43 and HCoV-229E were used as culture stimuli. Post-vaccine blood samples were taken a median of approximately 70 days after the second vaccine dose, with a range of about 13 to 250 days. In 10 COVID-19 convalescent patients and a handful of infection-naive healthy vaccine recipients, researchers compared the spike-specific CD4+ TCR repertoire from before mRNA vaccination with the repertoire from after. In the convalescent cohort there were six males and four females, among whom were two Hispanic individuals, seven Caucasians, two Asians and one multiracial person. In control cultures, a CEFX viral epitope pool was used as positive control, an HIV-1 Nef peptide pool was used as negative control, or no peptide was added.

V loses 3 bases of germline sequence and J loses 7 bases, and the interval between the two ends is 21 bases. As encoded in the germline V gene, CDR1 is MNHNS while CDR2 is SASEGT. The CDR3 starts with the cysteine, ends with the phenylalanine, and has 16 residues. Only CDR3 DNA remains: 48 bases, in frame from the first base. General conclusions and limits of the study: The study included relatively few convalescent patients and did not analyze early timepoints after natural infection. In convalescent patients, a median approximately 83% of post-vaccine SARS-CoV-2-reactive clones were detected only after vaccination, and vaccine-specific priming was suggested by this finding. An increase in the median number of SARS-CoV-2-reactive clonotypes from roughly 20 after infection to a few dozen after vaccination was observed, but the change was not found to be significant. In convalescent patients, nearly all vaccine-specific clones (304 of 307) were found to be mono-reactive for SARS-CoV-2 spike rather than cross-reactive with common cold coronaviruses.

Per the publication, the treatment or condition label means: approximately 9-day PBMC culture with coronavirus spike peptide pools or control peptides (ViraFEST assay). The ViraFEST assay, used in the study, expanded antigen-specific T cells with peptide pools and then identified the expanded clonotypes through TCR sequencing. The convalescent patients' positive SARS-CoV-2 PCR tests fell between March and December 2020, which was before the Alpha, Beta and Delta variants emerged in the United States. Each well held around 2.1 million PBMCs cultured with around 9 ug/ml peptide pools in IMDM containing approximately 4.8% human AB serum and 10 IU/ml IL-2. Half of the culture medium was replaced with fresh IL-2-containing medium on days 3 and 7. Once the cells had been in culture for roughly 11 days, the EasySep CD4+ T cell isolation kit was used to isolate CD4+ T cells by negative selection. Ficoll-Paque Plus gradient centrifugation was used to isolate PBMCs from whole blood, and the isolated PBMCs were then either used fresh or cryopreserved at -140C. In general, triplicate wells were set up for every culture condition.

The library was prepared using PCR. DNA from cultured CD4+ T cells underwent TCR sequencing with the Oncomine TCR Beta short-read assay at the Johns Hopkins FTIC core. The QIAamp micro DNA kit was used to extract genomic DNA from the cultured CD4+ T cells. The Oncomine TCR Beta libraries from cultured CD4+ T cells were pooled using unique dual indexes and then sequenced on an Illumina iSeq 100. The original methods were these. Non-productive sequences were filtered out, and CDR3s that did not start with C, did not end with F or W, or were shorter than 7 amino acids were discarded. Antigen-specific clonotypes were identified using the MANAFEST web application through comparison of peptide-stimulated wells with reference and other culture wells. An FDR below 0.05, an odds ratio above 5, and a productive frequency above 0.1% in at least two of three replicate wells were required for clones to be considered positive. Cross-reactive clonotypes were defined as significantly expanded in both SARS-CoV-2 spike wells and at least one common cold coronavirus spike condition. Using R version 3.6.1, CDR3 homology was evaluated through Levenshtein distances (stringdist) along with unrooted phylogenetic trees (ape). Starting from the raw public reads, TCRdb applied fastp trimming at Q25, assembled clones with MiXCR and retained in-frame beta chains. All rows with the same CDR3 protein become a single entry with the most common DNA and genes. These V and J calls rely on TCRdb rather than the paper's analysis. This sample gives some 4,600 distinct CDR3 sequences in total; roughly 21% of them show up just once. The biggest ten clones account for less than 25% of the sample.

This TCR came from a human donor who had recovered from COVID-19. Sequences were obtained from CD4+ T cells from blood, cultured in vitro. The chain is made from TRBV6-1 and TRBJ1-2, and the D gene may be TRBD1, 5 bases matching. CDR3 loop: CASSDMSSGEGFGYTF. The DNA sequence is given as TGTGCCAGCAGTGATATGAGTTCGGGGGAAGGTTTTGGCTACACCTTC.